This T cell receptor beta chain comes out of a study of shared clonotypes between healthy human individuals. The overall study: CD8 memory received one plate per donor, CD8 naive two, CD4 memory three and CD4 naive three.

V was pared by 5 bases and J by 8 bases, with 12 bases between. Germline V gene lookup returns CDR1 LNHDA and CDR2 SQIVND (reference sequence). The CDR3 is 13 amino acids. Authors' analysis steps: Junction-only immunoSEQ sequences carried no quality scores, so filtering differed. Libraries were prepared by immunoSEQ multiplex PCR; TCRdb keeps only in-frame clonotypes and omits some of them. V, J and clone size are taken as reported in that table, and D and trimming were inferred from the DNA itself. Here the sample spans some 630,000 clones, approximately 96% being singletons. Findings and limits, study-wide: For naive CD4 cells, roughly 5% of clonotypes were shared across a handful of donors.

CD45RO-negative, CCR7-selected cells formed the naive CD8 fraction, which excluded terminally differentiated effector memory CD45RA+ cells. This clone was counted a few times. Its antigen is unidentified. The chain combines TRBV19 with TRBJ2-2, with D unresolved. The sequence derives from a woman aged 25-40 years in good health. The sample comprised naive CD8+ T cells sorted from blood. In DNA form, the CDR3 reads TGTGCCAGTAGTGAAGTGGCGGCTGGGGAGCTGTTTTTT. This gives the protein CASSEVAAGELFF. Looking up the rest from reference TRBV19 and TRBJ2-2 gives the full variable domain: DGGITQSPKYLFRKEGQNVTLSCEQNLNHDAMYWYRQDPGQGLRLIYYSQIVNDFQKGDIAEGYSVSREKKESFPLTVTSAQKNPTAFYLCASSEVAAGELFFGEGSRLTVL.